This T cell receptor (beta chain) was identified in a study of shared clonotypes between healthy human individuals (dated by TCRdb to 2020 to 2021). In the study overall: A couple of women and a few men aged 18 to 49 years were included in the cohort. Each donor's leukapheresis produced roughly between about 0.8 and 10 billion PBMCs. Different laboratories and diverse techniques were used to prepare libraries and sequence TCR repertoires, to increase sequencing depth and limit assay-specific biases. To estimate repertoire size and how much clonotypes are shared between individuals, the study performed deep sequencing of blood TCR repertoires from five healthy adults. What the research found in general, with its limitations: Because the study included a small number of donors, the genetic and exposure-history diversity represented was limited. Pairwise subsampling led to the expectation that sequencing depth would affect the degree of clonotype sharing among donors. Sampling was limited to blood, and TCR repertoires in tissue likely differ from TCR repertoires in blood.

Of note for this clone: This clone's antigen is unknown. Base qualities are not provided; no much larger clone lies one nucleotide away.

Using the deep immunoSEQ assay, multiplex PCR amplified TCR CDR3 regions from genomic DNA. For each cell subset, the extracted genomic DNA was distributed evenly across all wells of several immunoSEQ 96-well plates, and each plate served as one replicate. For unsorted PBMC, each replicate PCR was loaded with roughly 330 ng genomic DNA, equivalent to about 33,000 T cell genomes. Ten immunoSEQ deep assay plates were used to sequence unsorted PBMC genomic DNA. The purified libraries were quantified using a Qubit 3.0 fluorometer, sized with a Bioanalyzer 2100, and then quantified again using the KAPA Library Quantification kit. A separate single-read 150-cycle Illumina NextSeq 550 flow cell was used to sequence each immunoSEQ 96-well plate. The study's processing was this. The immunoSEQ output contained only junctional sequences without quality scores, so filtering could not match that applied to full-length reads. To assign V/J genes and CDR3, sequences were annotated using PyIR, a Python wrapper for IgBLAST v1.9, with IMGT germline references. Any read was removed if the V/J assignment was weak (E-value above 1e-6), the CDR3 was missing, or the read contained stop codons, out-of-frame junctions, or ambiguous translated residues. V3J clonotypes were defined as sequences sharing an identical inferred V gene, J gene, and CDR3 amino acid sequence. Percentage overlap between repertoires was calculated by dividing the number of shared unique clonotypes by the size of the smaller repertoire. Three approaches were used to assess repertoire richness: RTK rarefaction, the Chao1 estimator, and Recon v2.1 estimates of unobserved clonotypes. This immuneACCESS table, as held by TCRdb, lists in-frame sequences with V and J called but not all clones. Of the missing ones, under half trace to an unresolved V gene in checked studies; the others have no known cause. V and J calls and clone size are those listed in that table; D and trimming were worked out from the DNA. This sample is represented by hundreds of thousands of clones; around 80% of them were singletons. The leading ten clones occupy around 12% of the sample.

Including the terminal cysteine and phenylalanine, the CDR3 comprises 14 residues. The entry retains the CDR3 DNA only, 42 bases that are in frame from base 1. Clipping removes 8 bases from V and 5 bases from J, with 10 as the unmatched junction base count. CDR1 and CDR2 (WNHNN, SYGVQD) derive from the germline V gene (reference sequence). Healthy HIV-negative adults with no recently reported acute infections or vaccinations were included as donors. Every donor was a Caucasian adult residing in Nashville, Tennessee, USA. For unsorted samples, 100 million or so PBMCs were counted, and genomic DNA was extracted using the QIAamp DNA Blood Mini kit. After blood collection by leukapheresis, PBMCs were isolated using Ficoll-Histopaque density gradient centrifugation and then cryopreserved in the vapor phase of liquid nitrogen.

The sequenced sample was PBMCs. The rearrangement combines TRBV10-1 with TRBJ2-7, with 9 middle bases fitting TRBD1. This clonotype originated in a woman aged 40 to 49 in good health. Some clones in this sample may be carry-over from other donors' samples. The CDR3 region has the sequence CASPGGQGSHEQYF. The DNA sequence is TGCGCCAGCCCCGGAGGACAGGGGTCGCACGAGCAGTACTTC.